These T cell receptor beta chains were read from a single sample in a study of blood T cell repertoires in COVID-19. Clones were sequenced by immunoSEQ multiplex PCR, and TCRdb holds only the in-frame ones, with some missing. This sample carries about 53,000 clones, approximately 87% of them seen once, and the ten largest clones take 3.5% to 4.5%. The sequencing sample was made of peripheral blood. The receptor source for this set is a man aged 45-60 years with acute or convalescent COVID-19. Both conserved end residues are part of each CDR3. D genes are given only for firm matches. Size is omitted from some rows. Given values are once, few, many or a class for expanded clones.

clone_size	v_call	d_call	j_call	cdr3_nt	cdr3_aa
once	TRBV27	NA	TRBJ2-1	TGTGCCAGCAGTTTATTAGGCCTAGGGGTGTCCTACAATGAGCAGTTCTTC	CASSLLGLGVSYNEQFF
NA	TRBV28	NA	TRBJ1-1	TGTGCCAGCAGGACAGGCCACACTGAAGCTTTCTTT	CASRTGHTEAFF
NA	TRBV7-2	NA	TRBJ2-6	TGTGCCAGCAGCTTTTCCAGCTCTGGGGCCAACGTCCTGACTTTC	CASSFSSSGANVLTF
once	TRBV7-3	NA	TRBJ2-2	TGTGCCAGCAGCCGAACCCTTAGCGGCACCGGGGAGCTGTTTTTT	CASSRTLSGTGELFF
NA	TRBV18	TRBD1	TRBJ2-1	TGTGCCAGCTCACCGGGACAGTTAGCCTACAATGAGCAGTTCTTC	CASSPGQLAYNEQFF
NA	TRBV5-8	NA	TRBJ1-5	TGTGCCAGCAGCTTGGAGGGGAGGCAGCCCCAGCATTTT	CASSLEGRQPQHF
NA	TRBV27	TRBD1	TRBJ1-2	TGTGCCAGCAGTCCAAGCCAAGGGGGCCCCTATGGCTACACCTTC	CASSPSQGGPYGYTF
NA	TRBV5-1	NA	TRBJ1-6	TGCGCCAGCAGCTTCGGCGGGGATTCACCCCTCCACTTT	CASSFGGDSPLHF
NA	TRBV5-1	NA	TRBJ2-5	TGCGCCAGCAGCCCCCAACGCACCAACCTACAAGAGACCCAGTACTTC	CASSPQRTNLQETQYF
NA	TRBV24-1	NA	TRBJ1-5	TGTGCCACCAGTGATCCTACTTATACTAATAGCAATCAGCCCCAGCATTTT	CATSDPTYTNSNQPQHF